This is a list of T cell receptor beta chains from one sample in a study of Graves' ophthalmopathy and Graves' hyperthyroidism. A single record per CDR3 protein comes from TCRdb applying MiXCR to the multiplex PCR reads. The table records about 550,000 distinct CDR3 sequences, about 40% of them present only once. The specimen was peripheral blood or thyroid tissue (not recorded which). Receptors were obtained from an adult man with Graves' hyperthyroidism. CDR3s include the opening cysteine and the closing phenylalanine or tryptophan. The order of the fields is CDR3 protein, clone size, V gene, J gene. Clone sizes are given selectively: once, few, many, or a class where the clone is expanded.

cdr3_aa: CASSLEGRRIF
clone_size: many
v_call: TRBV5-6
j_call: TRBJ1-1

cdr3_aa: CASSFRWASDQPQHF
clone_size: -
v_call: TRBV5-5
j_call: TRBJ1-5

cdr3_aa: CASSAYTGLGYEQYF
clone_size: -
v_call: TRBV12-3/TRBV12-4
j_call: TRBJ2-7

cdr3_aa: CASSSKAYRGNQPQHF
clone_size: few
v_call: TRBV12-3/TRBV12-4
j_call: TRBJ1-5

cdr3_aa: CASSTSGTFYEQYF
clone_size: many
v_call: TRBV5-1
j_call: TRBJ2-7

cdr3_aa: CASSEGISGETQYF
clone_size: many
v_call: TRBV6-1
j_call: TRBJ2-5

cdr3_aa: CASSLGQGVYGYTF
clone_size: many
v_call: TRBV5-6
j_call: TRBJ1-2

cdr3_aa: CSASLTGRSGELFF
clone_size: -
v_call: TRBV20-1
j_call: TRBJ2-2

cdr3_aa: CASSRRAVLETQYF
clone_size: -
v_call: TRBV2
j_call: -

cdr3_aa: CASSPLRGRLTSQETQYF
clone_size: -
v_call: TRBV7-8
j_call: TRBJ2-5

cdr3_aa: CASSFAGWRRSYEQYF
clone_size: -
v_call: TRBV12-3/TRBV12-4
j_call: TRBJ2-7

cdr3_aa: CATSRDLRGKGLSSYEQYF
clone_size: -
v_call: TRBV15
j_call: TRBJ2-7

cdr3_aa: CASSQEGQSYGYTF
clone_size: few
v_call: TRBV4-1
j_call: TRBJ1-2

cdr3_aa: CSASQGQYNEPQHF
clone_size: -
v_call: TRBV20-1
j_call: TRBJ1-5

cdr3_aa: CSYTETQYF
clone_size: once
v_call: TRBV29-1
j_call: TRBJ2-5

cdr3_aa: CASSVDGRYGNTIYF
clone_size: -
v_call: TRBV9
j_call: TRBJ1-3

cdr3_aa: CASSQGGLAVLTGELFF
clone_size: -
v_call: TRBV4-1
j_call: TRBJ2-2

cdr3_aa: CASSLEDNTEAFF
clone_size: -
v_call: TRBV27
j_call: TRBJ1-1

cdr3_aa: CASSIDVSSGELFF
clone_size: -
v_call: TRBV19
j_call: TRBJ2-2

cdr3_aa: CSARDGGGPSTDTQYF
clone_size: few
v_call: TRBV20-1
j_call: -